The 12 T cell receptor beta chains below all came from one sample that was sequenced in a study of shared clonotypes between healthy human individuals (TCRdb year 2020). Receptor libraries were prepared by the immunoSEQ multiplex PCR assay. TCRdb re-hosts the immuneACCESS table, in-frame sequences only. Its copies lack some clones; in the studies checked, an unresolved V gene accounts for under half of them, and the cause for the rest is not known. Here the sample has hundreds of thousands of clones; approximately 79% occur a single time. The top ten hold about a tenth of the sample. Sample: memory CD4+ T cells sorted from blood. The cell subset or site tag for this specimen amounts to: CD45RA-negative fraction. The source of these receptors is a man aged 30 to 39 in good health.

The genes are TRBV7-8 and TRBJ2-7, with TRBD1 as a possible D gene (5 bases). V gave up 2 bases and J gave up 3 bases, with 8 bases separating them. The CDR3 length is 13 residues. Germline CDR1 and CDR2: SGHVS and FQNEAQ. CDR3 loop: CASSLSRDYEQYF. In DNA form, the CDR3 reads TGTGCCAGCAGCTTAAGCAGGGACTACGAGCAGTACTTC.

This clone has a handful of counts. The chain joins TRBV2 to TRBJ2-7; possibly TRBD2 for D (5 bases). The CDR3 totals 16 residues. Germline V gives CDR1 SNHLY, CDR2 FYNNEI. V was trimmed by 4 bases and J by 0 bases, leaving 16 bases between them. For the CDR3, the DNA is TGTGCCAGCAGTGGCCCACCCGGAGGTCCCTCCTACGAGCAGTACTTC. Protein product: CASSGPPGGPSYEQYF.

The chain uses TRBV5-4 and TRBJ2-5; the D gene is possibly TRBD1 (5 bases). The germline gives CDR1 SGHNT, CDR2 YYREEE (reference sequence). The CDR3 has 14 amino acids. Trimming left V 2 bases short and J 1 base short, with 9 bases between. CDR3 sequence reads: CASSFTGAQETQYF. DNA of the CDR3: TGTGCCAGCAGCTTTACAGGAGCCCAAGAGACCCAGTACTTC.

The V and J genes are TRBV13 and TRBJ2-5, with TRBD2 matching over 11 bases. The CDR3 is 14 amino acids. The trim removed 5 bases at V and 8 bases at J, leaving 7 bases unmatched. Germline lookup yields CDR1 PRHDT and CDR2 FYEKMQ (reference sequence). The CDR3 protein is CASSSSGRAGTQYF. CDR3 sequence (DNA): TGTGCCAGCAGCAGTAGCGGGAGGGCCGGAACCCAGTACTTC.

This chain joins TRBV5-6 and TRBJ2-1; TRBD1 aligns across 9 bases. Germline trimming cut 0 bases from V and 8 bases from J; bases unmatched to any gene: 6. Germline CDR1 SGHDT, CDR2 YYEEEE. CDR3 length: 15 residues. The CDR3 nucleotides read TGTGCCAGCAGCTTGGACAGGGGGCGCGCAGATGAGCAGTTCTTC. Translating it yields CASSLDRGRADEQFF.

This chain links TRBV9 with TRBJ2-5; no reliable D call. Trimming pared 0 bases from V and 2 bases from J, leaving 8 bases between. The CDR3 consists of 14 residues. Looked up from germline, CDR1 is SGDLS and CDR2 is YYNGEE. In DNA form, the CDR3 reads TGTGCCAGCAGCGTAGGGCAACCACAAGAGACCCAGTACTTC. Encoded protein: CASSVGQPQETQYF.

The chain uses TRBV19 and TRBJ2-7; 10 positions agree with TRBD1. Per germline, CDR1 LNHDA and CDR2 SQIVND (reference sequence). The V gene end was trimmed by 8 bases and the J gene end by 3 bases; junction bases not matched to a gene: 10. The CDR3 spans 15 residues. The CDR3 DNA sequence: TGTGCCAGTGCCGCGGGACAGGGGTTATACTACGAGCAGTACTTC. Amino acid sequence: CASAAGQGLYYEQYF.

The chain recombines TRBV27 with TRBJ1-2, with TRBD1 matching 8 bases. Trimming removed 5 bases from V and 8 bases from J; junction bases left unmatched: 13. CDR3 length: 15 amino acids. Germline CDR1 reads MNHEY; CDR2 reads SMNVEV (reference sequence). The CDR3 spells CASSKDREPLWGYTF. The CDR3 region has the DNA TGTGCCAGCAGTAAGGACAGGGAGCCACTATGGGGCTACACCTTC.

The rearrangement uses TRBV9 and TRBJ2-1; D is undetermined. The V gene lost 4 bases and the J gene lost 1 base, with 15 bases spanning the gap. The CDR3 spans 16 residues. Germline V gene sequence: CDR1 SGDLS, CDR2 YYNGEE. The CDR3: CASSTNPTSSYNEQFF. DNA for the CDR3: TGTGCCAGCAGCACGAATCCCACGTCTTCCTACAATGAGCAGTTCTTC.

The chain recombines TRBV18 with TRBJ1-5; tentatively, D is TRBD1 (5 bases). Germline V lookup: CDR1 KGHSH, CDR2 LQKENI. The CDR3 spans 13 residues. As DNA, the CDR3 is TGTGCGACGCGGGGGGGGTCCAATCAGCCCCAGCATTTT. It translates to CATRGGSNQPQHF.

This chain connects TRBV6-1 to TRBJ2-7; the match to TRBD1 covers 9 bases. The CDR3 totals 15 residues. With 2 bases clipped from V and 5 bases from J, the junction kept 7 bases outside the gene matches. From germline, CDR1 is MNHNS and CDR2 SASEGT. The CDR3, as DNA: TGTGCCAGCAGTGAACGTCAGGACAGGGGCAACGAGCAGTACTTC. Translation gives CASSERQDRGNEQYF.

This sequence joins TRBV10-2 and TRBJ1-5, with a weak D call TRBD1 (5 bases). V lost 3 bases to trimming and J lost 6 bases, with 9 bases between them. The V gene's germline CDR1 is WSHSY and CDR2 SAAADI. The CDR3 covers 13 residues. The CDR3 DNA is TGCGCCAGCAGTGACAGGGCCACTCAGCCCCAGCATTTT. Encoded protein: CASSDRATQPQHF.